The clone carrying this T cell receptor (beta chain) occurred a few times. Its antigen is unidentified. The protocol was immunoSEQ multiplex PCR, while the TCRdb copy is restricted to in-frame clones and leaves out a portion. Among 35,000 to 40,000 clones, roughly 62% were seen once, and the ten largest hold 14% to 15%. The CDR3 runs 14 residues. Germline loops: CDR1 SNHLY, CDR2 FYNNEI. The V gene lost 2 bases and the J gene lost 1 base, with 6 bases spanning the gap. The data were taken from a study of vaccination effects on CD4 cells after COVID-19. Before any sequencing was done, the ViraFEST assay used viral peptide pools to expand antigen-specific CD4+ T cells. Isolating CD4+ T cells followed more than eight days of culture. Prior SARS-CoV-2 infection was absent in the vaccine recipients, as shown by negative nucleocapsid antibodies. Peptides at roughly 10 ug/ml and IL-2 at roughly 9.3 IU/ml were added to 2 million or so PBMC per well. Half of the medium was exchanged for IL-2 medium on both days 3 and 7.

The J gene is TRBJ1-5, the V gene TRBV2; D uncertain. The TCR originated in a human donor who received a COVID-19 vaccine. The specimen comprised CD4+ T cells from PBMCs cultured with HCoV-OC43 spike peptides, sampled before COVID-19 vaccination. Subset: HCoV-OC43 spike overlapping peptide pool stimulation. The CDR3 DNA sequence: TGTGCCAGCAGTGAATCACAGAGCAATCAGCCCCAGCATTTT. Translation: CASSESQSNQPQHF.